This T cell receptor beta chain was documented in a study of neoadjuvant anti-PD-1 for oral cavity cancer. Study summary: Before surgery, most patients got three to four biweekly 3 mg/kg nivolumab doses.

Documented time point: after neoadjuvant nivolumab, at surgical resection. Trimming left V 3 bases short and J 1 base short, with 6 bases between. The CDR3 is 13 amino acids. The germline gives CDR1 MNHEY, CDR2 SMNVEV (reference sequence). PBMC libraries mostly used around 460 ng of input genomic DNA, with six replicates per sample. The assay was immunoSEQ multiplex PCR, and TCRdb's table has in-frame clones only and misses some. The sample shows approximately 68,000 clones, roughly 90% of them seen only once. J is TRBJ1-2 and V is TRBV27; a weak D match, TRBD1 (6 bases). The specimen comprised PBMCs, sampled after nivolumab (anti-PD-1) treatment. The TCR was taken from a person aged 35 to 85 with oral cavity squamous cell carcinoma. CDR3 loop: CASSFRGNYGYTF. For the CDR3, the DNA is TGTGCCAGCAGTTTCAGGGGTAACTATGGCTACACCTTC.